The 20 T cell receptor beta chains reported below all come from one sample, sequenced in a study of blood T cell repertoires in COVID-19. The assay was immunoSEQ multiplex PCR, and TCRdb's table has in-frame clones only and misses some. This table has over 250,000 clones, 88% appearing once. Sequencing input: PBMCs or T cells enriched from blood (not recorded which). The receptors stem from a woman between 55 and 75 years old in a cohort exposed to, infected with or recovered from COVID-19 (not recorded which).

This chain connects TRBV7-9 to TRBJ1-3; TRBD1 matches at 7 bases. Looked up from germline, CDR1 is SEHNR and CDR2 is FQNEAQ (reference sequence). V dropped 5 bases and J dropped 2; count of bases not matched to a gene: 9. This CDR3 comprises 16 residues. The CDR3 DNA follows: TGTGCCAGCAGCCGCCTGACAGGGTTAACTGGAAACACCATATATTTT. Translated: CASSRLTGLTGNTIYF.

The chain joins TRBV7-3 to TRBJ2-1, with 10 bases identical to TRBD2. The CDR3 is 15 residues long. From germline, CDR1 is SGHTA and CDR2 FQGTGA. V lost 5 bases, J lost 7 bases, and 8 bases stayed unmatched. The CDR3 loop reads CASSLSVAGGNEQFF. The CDR3 region has the DNA TGTGCCAGCAGCCTATCCGTAGCGGGAGGAAATGAGCAGTTCTTC. The whole variable domain, remainder taken from reference TRBV7-3 and TRBJ2-1, is GAGVSQTPSNKVTEKGKYVELRCDPISGHTALYWYRQSLGQGPEFLIYFQGTGAADDSGLPNDRFFAVRPEGSVSTLKIQRTERGDSAVYLCASSLSVAGGNEQFFGPGTRLTVL.

CDR3: CAWSNRGRDTEAFF. The CDR3 coding sequence is TGTGCCTGGAGTAACAGGGGGCGCGACACTGAAGCTTTCTTT. The rearrangement joins TRBV30 to TRBJ1-1; 9 bases are shared with TRBD1. V shed 2 bases and J 3 bases; nucleotides not matched to a gene: 4. This CDR3 spans 14 amino acids. Germline CDR1 and CDR2: GTSNPN and SVGIG (reference sequence). The variable domain in full, completed from reference TRBV30 and TRBJ1-1, reads SQTIHQWPATLVQPVGSPLSLECTVEGTSNPNLYWYRQAAGRGLQLLFYSVGIGQISSEVPQNLSASRPQDRQFILSSKKLLLSDSGFYLCAWSNRGRDTEAFFGQGTRLTVV.

The V and J genes are TRBV10-2 and TRBJ2-1; 7 bases line up with TRBD1. Trimming cost V 7 bases and J 4 bases; bases outside gene matches: 4. CDR3 length: 13 residues. Germline CDR1 reads WSHSY; CDR2 reads SAAADI. In DNA, the CDR3 is TGCGCCAGCACCAAGGGACAGTACAATGAGCAGTTCTTC. Translation: CASTKGQYNEQFF.

The sample holds a few counts of this clone. The genes are TRBV6-5 and TRBJ1-1, with no clear D. Trimming removed 3 bases at V and 4 bases at J, with 12 bases between. CDR1 MNHEY and CDR2 SVGAGI come from the germline V gene. This CDR3 is built from 14 residues. The CDR3: CASSYIARSTEAFF. In nucleotides, the CDR3 is TGTGCCAGCAGTTATATCGCCCGGAGCACTGAAGCTTTCTTT.

The V call is TRBV7-8, the J call TRBJ2-7; TRBD1 aligns across 10 bases. Germline V lookup: CDR1 SGHVS, CDR2 FQNEAQ. The CDR3 is 16 amino acids. V was pared by 5 bases and J by 2 bases, with 9 bases of the junction left unmatched. CDR3 sequence: CASSPGWTGGTYEQYF. The CDR3 DNA follows: TGTGCCAGCAGCCCGGGTTGGACAGGGGGAACCTACGAGCAGTACTTC.

This chain connects TRBV19 to TRBJ2-5, with 12 bases identical to TRBD1. Germline V gives CDR1 LNHDA, CDR2 SQIVND (reference sequence). The CDR3 length is 15 residues. V was pared by 5 bases and J by 4 bases, with 5 bases of the junction left unmatched. The CDR3 DNA reads as TGTGCCAGTAGTCCCGGGACAGGGGGCGGAGAGACCCAGTACTTC. It encodes CASSPGTGGGETQYF.

V usage is TRBV5-6 and J usage is TRBJ1-5; TRBD1 agrees at 7 bases. The ends lost 0 bases at V and 5 bases at J; junction bases unmatched: 5. The CDR3 has 15 residues. Looked up from germline, CDR1 is SGHDT and CDR2 is YYEEEE. The CDR3 nucleotides read TGTGCCAGCAGCTTGGGGACAGGTTGGGATCAGCCCCAGCATTTT. Translating it yields CASSLGTGWDQPQHF.

The chain employs TRBV28 and TRBJ1-6, with no clear D. V was clipped by 8 bases and J by 0 bases, with 17 bases between them. The CDR3 sequence is 17 residues long. Germline values: CDR1 MDHEN, CDR2 SYDVKM. CDR3 DNA sequence: TGTGCCAGCCGTCTTCAGGCAGGTTCCTCCTATAATTCACCCCTCCACTTT. Its protein product is CASRLQAGSSYNSPLHF.

The gene calls are TRBV28 and TRBJ1-6, with TRBD1 as a possible D gene (6 bases). The CDR3 spans 14 residues. CDR1 and CDR2 from the germline V gene are MDHEN and SYDVKM. Trimming took off 7 bases at V and 5 bases at J, with 12 bases between the two ends. The CDR3 protein is CASNLGTNNSPLHF. The CDR3 nucleotides are TGTGCCAGCAACCTCGGGACAAATAATTCACCCCTCCACTTT.

The J gene is TRBJ2-4, the V gene TRBV30; weak D call: TRBD2 (6 bases). Trimming took off 0 bases at V and 0 bases at J, with 18 bases between the two ends. Looked up from germline, CDR1 is GTSNPN and CDR2 is SVGIG (reference sequence). The CDR3 is 18 amino acids. The CDR3 DNA is TGTGCCTGGAGTGTACTTGGGAGGACGGACCTAGCCAAAAACATTCAGTACTTC. Its translation: CAWSVLGRTDLAKNIQYF.

This clone has a handful of counts. The V call is TRBV2, the J call TRBJ2-5; D remains unclear. CDR3 length: 14 amino acids. CDR1 and CDR2 from the germline V gene are SNHLY and FYNNEI. V lost 3 bases and J 2 bases, leaving 10 bases between the germline ends. The CDR3 loop reads CASSDRSGQETQYF. The CDR3 nucleotides read TGTGCCAGCAGTGATCGGTCAGGTCAAGAGACCCAGTACTTC.

The CDR3 DNA is TGCGCCAGCAGCGGGGGAGGGACGGAAAACACTGAAGCTTTCTTT. Residues: CASSGGGTENTEAFF. The chain recombines TRBV5-1 with TRBJ1-1; D possibly corresponds to TRBD1 (5 bases). V was trimmed by 4 bases and J by 2 bases, leaving 15 bases between them. The CDR3 covers 15 residues. Germline CDR1 reads SGHRS; CDR2 reads YFSETQ.

The CDR3 coding sequence is TGTGCCAGCAGCTTGGAGCAGGGGGCGCGAGGCTATGGCTACACCTTC. Its translation: CASSLEQGARGYGYTF. The chain joins TRBV5-6 to TRBJ1-2, with TRBD1 identical over 8 bases. V lost 0 bases, J lost 4 bases, and 8 bases stayed unmatched. Per the germline V gene, CDR1 is SGHDT and CDR2 is YYEEEE. The CDR3 is 16 residues long.

This clone was seen a few times. This chain links TRBV21-1 with TRBJ1-1; the table calls TRBD1, which could not be checked here. TRBV21-1 is classified as a pseudogene. CDR3 length: 13 residues. The CDR3 bases are TGTGCCAGCAGCAACGGTACAGGGGGTAGAGCTTTCTTT. Its protein is CASSNGTGGRAFF.

V is TRBV28 and J is TRBJ2-1, with 8 bases fitting TRBD2. The CDR3 is made up of 18 amino acids. The ends lost 3 bases at V and 5 bases at J; junction bases unmatched: 15. Germline V gene sequence: CDR1 MDHEN, CDR2 SYDVKM. This CDR3 reads CASSFFTGAGGFDNEQFF. The CDR3 DNA reads as TGTGCCAGCAGTTTCTTCACCGGGGCGGGGGGCTTTGACAATGAGCAGTTCTTC.

This clone was found a few times. The chain has TRBV28 and TRBJ1-1, with D unclear. Trimming took 5 bases from V and 4 from J, leaving 17 bases between them. Germline V gene sequence: CDR1 MDHEN, CDR2 SYDVKM. The CDR3 consists of 15 residues. CDR3 amino acids: CASSPHHGETTEAFF. The DNA for the CDR3 is TGTGCCAGCAGTCCCCATCACGGGGAGACCACTGAAGCTTTCTTT.

The chain carries TRBV5-4 and TRBJ2-7, with TRBD2 identical over 12 bases. Germline assignment: CDR1 SGHNT and CDR2 YYREEE (reference sequence). Trimming at V came to 0 bases and at J to 4 bases, leaving 11 bases not matched to a gene. The CDR3 is made up of 18 amino acids. CDR3 protein: CASSLETSGRVLGYEQYF. Here the CDR3 DNA reads TGTGCCAGCAGCTTGGAGACTAGCGGGAGAGTTCTGGGATACGAGCAGTACTTC.

The chain carries TRBV3-1 (or the pseudogene TRBV3-2) and TRBJ1-2; D unresolved. Looked up from germline, CDR1 is LGHDT and CDR2 is YNNKEL (reference sequence). The CDR3 is 13 amino acids. The germline V and J ends were trimmed by 4 bases and 8 bases, with 14 bases remaining between them. The CDR3: CASSLGRSRGYTF. The CDR3 nucleotides are TGTGCCAGCAGCCTGGGGAGGAGCAGGGGCTACACCTTC.

The V call is TRBV19, the J call TRBJ1-1; the D gene is possibly TRBD1 (5 bases). This CDR3 has 16 residues. Looked up from germline, CDR1 is LNHDA and CDR2 is SQIVND (reference sequence). V lost 3 bases and J lost 5, with 19 bases in between. This chain's CDR3 is CASSIIPPSGGTEAFF. The CDR3 DNA is TGTGCCAGTAGTATTATACCCCCCTCGGGGGGGACTGAAGCTTTCTTT.